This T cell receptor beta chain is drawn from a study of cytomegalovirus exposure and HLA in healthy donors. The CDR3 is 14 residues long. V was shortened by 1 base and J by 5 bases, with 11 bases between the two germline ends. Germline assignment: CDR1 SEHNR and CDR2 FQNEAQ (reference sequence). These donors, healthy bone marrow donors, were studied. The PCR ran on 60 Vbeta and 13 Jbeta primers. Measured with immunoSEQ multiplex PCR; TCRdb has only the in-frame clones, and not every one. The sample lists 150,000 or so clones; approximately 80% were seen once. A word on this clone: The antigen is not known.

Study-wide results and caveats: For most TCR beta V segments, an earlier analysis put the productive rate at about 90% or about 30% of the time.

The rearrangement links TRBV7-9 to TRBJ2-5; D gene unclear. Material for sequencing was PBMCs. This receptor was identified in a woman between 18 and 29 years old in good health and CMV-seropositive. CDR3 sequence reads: CASSLVQSYETQYF. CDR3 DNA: TGTGCCAGCAGCTTAGTACAGAGCTACGAGACCCAGTACTTC.